This T cell receptor (beta chain) appears in the sequencing data of a study of T cells in Graves' hyperthyroidism and ophthalmopathy (dated by TCRdb to between 2018 and 2020). With regard to the full study: Peripheral blood samples were taken at initial diagnosis, before any treatment was given. To identify TCR V-J signatures that set the groups apart, the researchers used a discovery cohort of about a hundred patients, made up of roughly 45 with Graves' ophthalmopathy and around 58 with stable Graves' hyperthyroidism. Whether ophthalmopathy could be predicted prospectively was tested in an independent validation cohort made up of under 20 hyperthyroidism patients plus 17 patients who later progressed to ophthalmopathy. For training and testing, the 95 to 100 patients in the discovery cohort were randomly divided in a 7:3 ratio. In addition, the study compared T-cell repertoires in thyroid tissue and in blood from roughly six Graves' hyperthyroidism patients. Following sampling, methimazole starting at 30 mg daily was given to hyperthyroidism patients, and high-dose intravenous methylprednisolone was given to ophthalmopathy patients. TCR Vbeta CDR3 sequencing of fewer than 150 peripheral blood samples (over 40 ophthalmopathy, under 80 hyperthyroidism and roughly 17 progressor patients) is reported in the paper.

Amplification of TCR beta CDR3 regions was carried out from RNA transcripts. For the first round of RT-PCR on the TCR CDR3, the HTBI primer set was used together with the Qiagen OneStep RT-PCR kit. Libraries were constructed in a second round of multiplex PCR, after which size selection and purification were performed. The libraries were sequenced on an Illumina HiSeq2000 using paired-end 100 bp reads. As for the original processing: SOAPnuke was used to process the raw data, removing reads that contained adapters or uncalled bases, had a mean Phred below 15, or lacked an exact match to the constant primer or identifier. COPE v1.2.5 was used to merge high-quality paired reads, and clonotypes were defined as unique nucleotide sequences. Clonotypes were aligned to IMGT TRBV, TRBD and TRBJ reference segments using MiTCR v1.1. Only V-J combinations with frequency above 0.0001, covering 99% to 99.2% of repertoires, were analysed. The TCS score was defined as F50 (clonal expansion) divided by E x V (chaos), with BLOSUM62-based TCRdist calculated between CDR3 peptides within each V-J. Welch's t-statistics and random forest reduced some 510 V-J features to roughly 13, which were used in a naive Bayes classifier (R e1071). TCRdb reworked the public reads: Q25 trimming with fastp, MiXCR clone assembly, productive beta chains retained. Under each unique CDR3 protein, matching rows form one entry showing the most common genes and DNA. Here the V and J calls rest on TCRdb's processing, not on the authors' analysis. The sample contains about 200,000 distinct CDR3 sequences, approximately 20% of them found a single time. 44% of the sample belongs to the ten largest clones.

From the germline V gene (reference sequence), CDR1 is LNHDA and CDR2 is SQIVND. Including the terminal cysteine and phenylalanine, the CDR3 comprises 13 residues. The only DNA kept is the CDR3, 39 bases in frame from the first base. The junction carries 9 bases between V and J, which are trimmed by 4 bases and 3 bases respectively. Stable Graves' hyperthyroidism was defined as no progression to ophthalmopathy during 18 months of follow-up. Hyperthyroidism patients were newly diagnosed, had a disease duration of under 2 months, and were aged 18 to 65 years. Exclusion was applied to patients with uncontrolled infections, other autoimmune diseases, pregnancy or lactation. Clinical symptoms, serum thyroxine and TRAb, thyroid ultrasound, and orbital computed tomography formed the basis for the diagnoses. PBMCs were separated from 7.5 to 10 ml of fresh peripheral blood using Ficoll-Paque density gradient centrifugation. Total RNA was extracted with Trizol reagent, and quality was checked on an Agilent 2100 Bioanalyzer.

Study-level results and caveats: Most expanded thyroid clonotypes (frequency above 0.001) were also found in blood, which suggests that blood repertoires may mirror thyroid immune responses. In validation, the model predicted progression to ophthalmopathy with over 60% sensitivity and roughly 75% specificity, a median of 6.5 months before onset. No statistical method was used to set the sample size in advance, and investigators knew the group allocation. Ophthalmopathy was separated from stable hyperthyroidism by a 13 V-J signature model, with approximately 85% sensitivity and roughly 81% specificity obtained in cross-validation and 80%/75% obtained in testing.

This clonotype was counted between two and nine times. The antigen this receptor binds is unknown. No much larger clone is present one base from it, and per-base qualities are unavailable. Recombination connected TRBV19 to TRBJ1-1; TRBD1 is perhaps the D gene, given 6 matching bases. This sequence originates from a man aged 35 to 55 with Graves' hyperthyroidism. The source material was blood. The DNA sequence is as follows: TGTGCCAGTAGTAACAGGGTGGACACTGAAGCTTTCTTT. It is translated as CASSNRVDTEAFF.